Listed here are 25 T cell receptor beta chains from one sample, sequenced in a study of T cell changes during pregnancy in multiple sclerosis. The assay was immunoSEQ multiplex PCR, and TCRdb's table has in-frame clones only and misses some. The sample comprises about 20,000 clones, about 84% of which are singletons, and roughly 9.6% rests with the top ten. This specimen was CD8+ T cells from peripheral blood mononuclear cells, taken after pregnancy. The source is a female donor with multiple sclerosis, enrolled in a pregnancy study.

This chain links TRBV6-5 with TRBJ2-7; D gene ambiguous. Germline CDR1 and CDR2: MNHEY and SVGAGI. Trimming left V 3 bases short and J 2 bases short, with 8 bases between. This CDR3 has 13 amino acids. The CDR3 DNA reads as TGTGCCAGCAGTTATGCGGTTGCCTACGAGCAGTACTTC. Protein product: CASSYAVAYEQYF.

This chain connects TRBV19 to TRBJ1-2, with 8 nucleotides matching TRBD1. J was trimmed by 2 bases and V by 7 bases; bases with no gene match: 6. In germline, CDR1 is LNHDA, CDR2 SQIVND (reference sequence). The CDR3 runs 14 residues. The CDR3 DNA reads as TGTGCCAGTATAGAGACAGGGGAGAACTATGGCTACACCTTC. Its protein is CASIETGENYGYTF.

The genes are TRBV27 and TRBJ2-7; 7 bases align to TRBD2. The CDR3 consists of 14 residues. J gave up 3 bases and V 6 bases, and 8 bases lay outside the gene matches. Germline assignment: CDR1 MNHEY and CDR2 SMNVEV (reference sequence). The CDR3 loop is CASRPAGARYEQYF. The CDR3 bases are TGTGCCAGCAGACCGGCGGGAGCCCGCTACGAGCAGTACTTC.

This chain connects TRBV4-3 to TRBJ1-1; possible D gene TRBD1, 6 bases. In germline, CDR1 is LGHNA, CDR2 YSLEER. V dropped 3 bases and J dropped 1 base, with 12 bases sitting between them. The CDR3 is made up of 15 amino acids. CDR3 sequence: CASSHRVGGNTEAFF. CDR3 nucleotides: TGCGCCAGCAGCCATAGGGTAGGGGGGAACACTGAAGCTTTCTTT.

The chain combines TRBV27 with TRBJ1-1; maybe TRBD1 (5 bases). With 8 bases removed from V and 3 bases from J, the gap between germline ends came to 7 bases. Germline V lookup: CDR1 MNHEY, CDR2 SMNVEV (reference sequence). This CDR3 has 11 amino acids. Here the CDR3 reads CASARDTEAFF. The CDR3 region has the DNA TGTGCCAGCGCCAGGGACACTGAAGCTTTCTTT.

The chain combines TRBV9 with TRBJ2-7; possible D gene TRBD2, 5 bases. The CDR3 runs to 14 residues. Trimming took 4 bases from V and 2 from J, leaving 13 bases between them. The germline CDR1 and CDR2 sequences are SGDLS and YYNGEE. As DNA, the CDR3 is TGTGCCAGCAGCCCTTCGGACTTTCCCTACGAGCAGTACTTC. The encoded protein is CASSPSDFPYEQYF.

This clone appeared once. The rearrangement links TRBV11-3 to TRBJ2-1, with D possibly being TRBD2 (5 bases). V dropped 0 bases and J dropped 8 bases, with 14 bases sitting between them. The germline V gene has CDR1 SGHNT and CDR2 YENEEA. The CDR3 consists of 15 residues. The CDR3 coding sequence is TGTGCCAGCAGCTTAGATGAAGACGCGGGCGATGAGCAGTTCTTC. The encoded protein is CASSLDEDAGDEQFF.

V and J are TRBV6-1 and TRBJ2-3, with D unclear. CDR1 MNHNS and CDR2 SASEGT come from the germline V gene. Between the trimmed V and J ends, which lost 4 bases and 3 bases, there was a span of 14 bases. This CDR3 has 15 amino acids. The CDR3 DNA sequence: TGTGCCAGCAGTGGAGTAGTCGAAGTAACAGATACGCAGTATTTT. Protein: CASSGVVEVTDTQYF.

The chain is built from TRBV6-6 and TRBJ2-2, with a weak D call TRBD2 (5 bases). CDR1 MNHNY and CDR2 SVGAGI come from the germline V gene (reference sequence). The V and J ends lost 6 bases and 6 bases respectively, with 11 bases between them. This CDR3 has 13 amino acids. In DNA, the CDR3 is TGTGCCAGCAGCTACACTAGTGCCGGGGAGCTGTTTTTT. Its protein product is CASSYTSAGELFF.

The chain links TRBV18 to TRBJ2-7, with D maybe TRBD1 (6 bases). CDR1 is KGHSH and CDR2 is LQKENI in the germline V gene. V dropped 3 bases and J dropped 6 bases, with 12 bases sitting between them. CDR3 size: 13 residues. CDR3 sequence: CASSPPTGFEQYF. CDR3 nucleotide sequence: TGTGCCAGCTCACCCCCGACAGGCTTCGAGCAGTACTTC.

The chain couples TRBV19 to TRBJ2-1; 9 nucleotides agree with TRBD2. This CDR3 has 13 amino acids. The V and J ends lost 8 bases and 9 bases, in that order; junction bases with no gene match: 8. CDR1 is LNHDA, CDR2 SQIVND, per germline (reference sequence). In nucleotides, the CDR3 is TGTGCCAGTTCCTTGGGCGGGAGGGGTGAGCAGTTCTTC. It codes for CASSLGGRGEQFF.

This clone occurred once. V is TRBV6-1 and J is TRBJ2-6; D is uncertain. Trimming removed 5 bases from V and 0 bases from J, with 8 bases in between. Germline V gene lookup returns CDR1 MNHNS and CDR2 SASEGT. The CDR3 contains 15 residues. The CDR3 DNA reads TGTGCCAGCAGTACGCAGGACTCTGGGGCCAACGTCCTGACTTTC. This codes for CASSTQDSGANVLTF.

The chain combines TRBV19 with TRBJ1-1; D gene ambiguous. The CDR3 is made up of 15 amino acids. V was cut by 3 bases and J by 3 bases, with 14 bases left in between. Per germline, CDR1 LNHDA and CDR2 SQIVND (reference sequence). The CDR3 DNA is TGTGCCAGTAGTATGAGCTGGGCTACCGACACTGAAGCTTTCTTT. Its translation is CASSMSWATDTEAFF.

This clone came up once. The CDR3 DNA is TGTGCCAGCAGTGAAGGCGGGAGTGGAGCAGATACGCAGTATTTT. This translates into CASSEGGSGADTQYF. The chain combines TRBV2 with TRBJ2-3, with TRBD2 matching over 7 bases. From germline, CDR1 is SNHLY and CDR2 FYNNEI. Trimming removed 1 base from V and 4 bases from J; junction bases left unmatched: 5. The CDR3 is 15 amino acids. Combining the CDR3 with reference TRBV2 and TRBJ2-3 gives the whole variable domain EPEVTQTPSHQVTQMGQEVILRCVPISNHLYFYWYRQILGQKVEFLVSFYNNEISEKSEIFDDQFSVERPDGSNFTLKIRSTKLEDSAMYFCASSEGGSGADTQYFGPGTRLTVL.

The chain carries TRBV30 and TRBJ1-1; D not certain. The V end was cut by 3 bases, the J end by 1 base, with 9 bases between. From germline, CDR1 is GTSNPN and CDR2 SVGIG (reference sequence). The length of the CDR3 is 13 residues. CDR3 DNA: TGTGCCTGGAGCCCAGGTACGAACACTGAAGCTTTCTTT. Translating gives CAWSPGTNTEAFF.

This clone was counted a single time. The chain employs TRBV27 and TRBJ2-1, with 9 bases identical to TRBD2. V shed 4 bases, J shed 5 bases, and the junction held 9 bases outside the gene matches. This CDR3 has 16 amino acids. Looked up from germline, CDR1 is MNHEY and CDR2 is SMNVEV (reference sequence). The CDR3: CASSSVQQRGDNEQFF. CDR3 in DNA: TGTGCCAGCAGTTCCGTCCAACAGCGGGGGGACAATGAGCAGTTCTTC.

The rearrangement joins TRBV30 to TRBJ2-7; no definite D call. This CDR3 contains 11 residues. Germline lookup yields CDR1 GTSNPN and CDR2 SVGIG (reference sequence). The ends were cut back, 3 bases at V and 3 bases at J, with 6 bases in the middle. The CDR3 loop reads CAWRSVYEQYF. CDR3 DNA sequence: TGTGCCTGGAGATCTGTCTACGAGCAGTACTTC.

The chain is built from TRBV7-9 and TRBJ2-3, with TRBD2 identical over 7 bases. The CDR3 covers 15 residues. Germline assignment: CDR1 SEHNR and CDR2 FQNEAQ (reference sequence). Trimming removed 5 bases from V and 4 bases from J; junction bases left unmatched: 9. CDR3 loop: CASSPRGLGADTQYF. The DNA of the CDR3 is TGTGCCAGCAGCCCTCGTGGACTAGGCGCAGATACGCAGTATTTT.

V is TRBV5-6 and J is TRBJ2-2, with D maybe TRBD1 (6 bases). The CDR3 consists of 16 residues. V was clipped by 2 bases and J by 5 bases, with 16 bases between them. Germline-derived CDR1 and CDR2 are SGHDT and YYEEEE. CDR3 region: CASSFGRGIGTGELFF. The CDR3 DNA reads TGTGCCAGCAGCTTCGGCAGGGGCATTGGGACCGGGGAGCTGTTTTTT.

The chain links TRBV9 to TRBJ2-3; possible D gene TRBD2, 6 bases. Trimming cost V 7 bases and J 1 base, with 13 bases left between them. Germline CDR1 SGDLS, CDR2 YYNGEE. The CDR3 extends over 14 amino acids. In DNA, the CDR3 is TGTGCCAGCGCGGGGCTAGCAGGCACAGATACGCAGTATTTT. Its protein is CASAGLAGTDTQYF.

V gene TRBV7-8 combines with J gene TRBJ2-1; TRBD2 matches at 11 bases. The V gene end was trimmed by 4 bases and the J gene end by 0 bases; junction bases not matched to a gene: 2. The germline V gene has CDR1 SGHVS and CDR2 FQNEAQ. The CDR3 has 16 residues. CDR3 amino acids: CASSYTSGSSYNEQFF. As DNA, the CDR3 is TGTGCCAGCAGCTACACTAGCGGGAGCTCCTACAATGAGCAGTTCTTC.

The chain combines TRBV4-3 with TRBJ2-7; maybe TRBD1 (6 bases). The CDR3 contains 16 residues. V dropped 0 bases and J dropped 2 bases, with 14 bases sitting between them. CDR1 and CDR2 from the germline V gene are LGHNA and YSLEER. CDR3 in amino acids: CASSQDHRQVTYEQYF. The CDR3 DNA is TGCGCCAGCAGCCAAGATCATCGACAGGTCACCTACGAGCAGTACTTC.

This chain uses TRBV30 with TRBJ2-2; D call uncertain. The CDR3 covers 13 residues. Germline V gene sequence: CDR1 GTSNPN, CDR2 SVGIG (reference sequence). V was shortened by 4 bases and J by 1 base, with 7 bases between the two germline ends. CDR3 nucleotide sequence: TGTGCCTGGACAGGCCGGAACACCGGGGAGCTGTTTTTT. Translated: CAWTGRNTGELFF. Using reference TRBV30 and TRBJ2-2 for the parts outside the CDR3, the full variable domain is SQTIHQWPATLVQPVGSPLSLECTVEGTSNPNLYWYRQAAGRGLQLLFYSVGIGQISSEVPQNLSASRPQDRQFILSSKKLLLSDSGFYLCAWTGRNTGELFFGEGSRLTVL.

The chain recombines TRBV5-5 with TRBJ2-7; possibly TRBD2 for D (5 bases). The V end lost 4 bases, the J end lost 5 bases, and 19 bases lay between the germline ends. The CDR3 sequence is 15 residues long. Germline V gene sequence: CDR1 SGHKS, CDR2 YYEKEE (reference sequence). The CDR3: CASSPAGFGIHEQYF. The CDR3 region has the DNA TGTGCCAGCAGCCCGGCTGGGTTCGGGATCCACGAGCAGTACTTC.

The V call is TRBV9, the J call TRBJ1-2; D possibly corresponds to TRBD1 (5 bases). From germline, CDR1 is SGDLS and CDR2 YYNGEE. Trimming pared 0 bases from V and 4 bases from J, leaving 13 bases between. CDR3 length equals 15 residues. The CDR3 region is CASSVGRQGTYGYTF. CDR3 sequence (DNA): TGTGCCAGCAGCGTAGGCCGGCAGGGCACCTATGGCTACACCTTC.